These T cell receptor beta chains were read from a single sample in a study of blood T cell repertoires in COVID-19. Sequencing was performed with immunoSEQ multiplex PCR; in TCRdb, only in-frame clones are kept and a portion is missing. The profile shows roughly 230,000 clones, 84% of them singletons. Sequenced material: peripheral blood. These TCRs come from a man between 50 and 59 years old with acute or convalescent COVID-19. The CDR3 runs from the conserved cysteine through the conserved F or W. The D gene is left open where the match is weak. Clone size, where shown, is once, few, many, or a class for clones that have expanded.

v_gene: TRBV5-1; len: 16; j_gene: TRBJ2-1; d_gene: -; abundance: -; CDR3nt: TGCGCCAGCAGCTTGGCTACCAGAGGGGGAGCAACTGAGCAGTTCTTC; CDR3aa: CASSLATRGGATEQFF
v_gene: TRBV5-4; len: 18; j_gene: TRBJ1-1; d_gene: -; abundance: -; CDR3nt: TGTGCCAGCAGCTCCCAACCGAGGTCTCGGGGAGGGGGGACTGAAGCTTTCTTT; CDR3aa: CASSSQPRSRGGGTEAFF
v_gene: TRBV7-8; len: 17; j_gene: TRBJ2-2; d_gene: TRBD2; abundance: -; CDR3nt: TGTGCCAGCAGTTCAGAGGGACCGCGGGAGAGGGTCGGGGAGCTGTTTTTT; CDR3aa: CASSSEGPRERVGELFF
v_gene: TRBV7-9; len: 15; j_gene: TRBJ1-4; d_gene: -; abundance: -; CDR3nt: TGTGCCAGCAGCTCCCTGGGGGCAGCTAATGAAAAACTGTTTTTT; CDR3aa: CASSSLGAANEKLFF
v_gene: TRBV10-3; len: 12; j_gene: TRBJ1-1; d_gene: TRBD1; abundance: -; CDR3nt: TGTGCCATAGCAGCCACAGGGGCTGAAGCTTTCTTT; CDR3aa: CAIAATGAEAFF
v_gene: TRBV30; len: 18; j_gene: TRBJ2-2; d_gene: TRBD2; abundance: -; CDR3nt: TGTGCCTGGACCCAACCTCTTCGTTCCGGCGGGAGTGTCGGGGAGCTGTTTTTT; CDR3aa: CAWTQPLRSGGSVGELFF
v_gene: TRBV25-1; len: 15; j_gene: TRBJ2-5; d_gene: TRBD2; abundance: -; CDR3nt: TGTGCCAGCAGTGATGGTAGCGGGGGACAAGAGACCCAGTACTTC; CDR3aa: CASSDGSGGQETQYF
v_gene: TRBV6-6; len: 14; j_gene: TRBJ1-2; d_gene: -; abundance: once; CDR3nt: TGTGCCACCTTACCCGGGGGGGCAGGGTATGGCTACACCTTC; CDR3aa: CATLPGGAGYGYTF
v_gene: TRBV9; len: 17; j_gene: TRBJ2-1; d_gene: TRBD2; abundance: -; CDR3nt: TGTGCCAGCAGCCCGAGACTAGCGAAATCGTCCTACAATGAGCAGTTCTTC; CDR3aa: CASSPRLAKSSYNEQFF
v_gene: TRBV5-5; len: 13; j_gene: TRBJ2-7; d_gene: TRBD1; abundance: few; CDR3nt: TGTGCCAGCAGCGTAGGACAGGGCCCCGAGCAGTACTTC; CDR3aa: CASSVGQGPEQYF
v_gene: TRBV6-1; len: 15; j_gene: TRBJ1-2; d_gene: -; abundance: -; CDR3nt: TGTGCCAGCAGTGAAAGGGGAAAGGCGGACTATGGCTACACCTTC; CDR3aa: CASSERGKADYGYTF
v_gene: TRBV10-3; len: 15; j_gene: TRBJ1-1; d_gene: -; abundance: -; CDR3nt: TGTGCCATCAGTGGGGAGGGGGGCAGGTACACTGAAGCTTTCTTT; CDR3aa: CAISGEGGRYTEAFF
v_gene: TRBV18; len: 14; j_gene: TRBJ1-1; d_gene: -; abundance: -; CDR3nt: TGTGCCAGCTCACCGGGCAGCTCGAACACTGAAGCTTTCTTT; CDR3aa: CASSPGSSNTEAFF
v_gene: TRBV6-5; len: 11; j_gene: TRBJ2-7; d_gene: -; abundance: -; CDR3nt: TGTGCCAGCAGTTACCAATACGAGCAGTACTTC; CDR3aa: CASSYQYEQYF
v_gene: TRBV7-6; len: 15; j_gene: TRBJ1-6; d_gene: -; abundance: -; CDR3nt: TGTGCCAGCAGCTTAGTTGCCCAGTATAATTCACCCCTCCACTTT; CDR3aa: CASSLVAQYNSPLHF
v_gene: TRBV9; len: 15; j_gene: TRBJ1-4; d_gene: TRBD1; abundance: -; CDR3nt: TGTGCCAGCAGCGTAGATGGGGACAGACAGGAAAAACTGTTTTTT; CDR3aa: CASSVDGDRQEKLFF
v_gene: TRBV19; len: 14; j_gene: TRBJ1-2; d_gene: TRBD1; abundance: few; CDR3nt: TGTGCCAGTAGTGCGGGACAGGGGAACTATGGCTACACCTTC; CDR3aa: CASSAGQGNYGYTF
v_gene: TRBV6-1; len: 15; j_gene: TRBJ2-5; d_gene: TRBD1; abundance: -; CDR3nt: TGTGCCAGCAGTGAATGGACAGGGGGCTGGGAGACCCAGTACTTC; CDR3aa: CASSEWTGGWETQYF
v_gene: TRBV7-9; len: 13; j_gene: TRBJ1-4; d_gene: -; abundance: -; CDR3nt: TGTGCCAGCAGCTCTCGACAGTGGGGAAAACTGTTTTTT; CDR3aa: CASSSRQWGKLFF
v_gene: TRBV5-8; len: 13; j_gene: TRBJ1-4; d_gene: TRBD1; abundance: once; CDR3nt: TGTGCCAGCAGCGTCACAGGGGGCGGAAAACTGTTTTTT; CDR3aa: CASSVTGGGKLFF
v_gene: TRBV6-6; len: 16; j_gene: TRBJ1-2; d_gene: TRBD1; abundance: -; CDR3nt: TGTGCCAGCAGTCGACAGGGGCGAATACAACTTGGCGGCTACACCTTC; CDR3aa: CASSRQGRIQLGGYTF
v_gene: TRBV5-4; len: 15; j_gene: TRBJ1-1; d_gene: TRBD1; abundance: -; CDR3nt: TGTGCCAGCAGCATAACAGGGGGCGCACCCACTGAAGCTTTCTTT; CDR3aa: CASSITGGAPTEAFF
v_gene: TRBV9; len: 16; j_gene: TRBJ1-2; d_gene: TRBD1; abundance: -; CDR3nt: TGTGCCAGCAGCGCGCCGGGACAGGGGAATTTCTATGGCTACACCTTC; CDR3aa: CASSAPGQGNFYGYTF
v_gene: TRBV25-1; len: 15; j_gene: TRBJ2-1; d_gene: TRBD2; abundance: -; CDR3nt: TGTGCCAGCAGTGTGACTAGCGAGGCTTACAATGAGCAGTTCTTC; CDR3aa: CASSVTSEAYNEQFF
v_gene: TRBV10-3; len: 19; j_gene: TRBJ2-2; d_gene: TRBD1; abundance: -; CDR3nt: TGTGCCATCAGTGAGCTGCCGGGACAGGGTTTTGCGAACACCGGGGAGCTGTTTTTT; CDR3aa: CAISELPGQGFANTGELFF
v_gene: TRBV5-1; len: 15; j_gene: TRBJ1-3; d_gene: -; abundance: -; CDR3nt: TGCGCCAGCAGCCCGGGGGGTTATTCTGGAAACACCATATATTTT; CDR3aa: CASSPGGYSGNTIYF
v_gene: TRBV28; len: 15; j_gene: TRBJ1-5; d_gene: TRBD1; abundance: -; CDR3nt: TGTGCCAGCAGTTTAGGGACAGGTAGCAATCAGCCCCAGCATTTT; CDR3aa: CASSLGTGSNQPQHF
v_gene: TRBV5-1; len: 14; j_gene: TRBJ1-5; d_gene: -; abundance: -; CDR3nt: TGCGCCAGCAGCCCTCAAGGGGCCAATCAGCCCCAGCATTTT; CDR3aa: CASSPQGANQPQHF
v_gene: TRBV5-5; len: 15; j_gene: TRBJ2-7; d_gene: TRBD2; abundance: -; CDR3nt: TGTGCCAGCAGCTTGGGGACCGGGGGGACCTACGAGCAGTACTTC; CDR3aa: CASSLGTGGTYEQYF